This TCR beta chain was obtained from a study of blood T cell repertoires in COVID-19. TCRdb's copy holds only in-frame clones and misses some; the assay was immunoSEQ multiplex PCR. The sample holds roughly 390,000 clones, about 85% seen once. Deletions cut 3 bases from V and 0 bases from J, with 7 bases between. The germline gives CDR1 SGHNT, CDR2 YYREEE (reference sequence). This CDR3 is built from 13 residues. The rearrangement links TRBV5-4 to TRBJ2-7; possible D gene TRBD2, 5 bases. What was sequenced was peripheral blood. The source is a woman aged 18-29 years with acute or convalescent COVID-19. The CDR3 here is CASSSGSSYEQYF. The CDR3 nucleotides read TGTGCCAGCAGCTCGGGGAGCTCCTACGAGCAGTACTTC.